This T cell receptor beta chain came from a study of breast tumors, draining lymph nodes, adjacent tissues. Breast cancer patients provided tissue from their axillary draining lymph nodes. Via MiXCR, TCRdb re-called the multiplex PCR reads, giving one row per CDR3 protein. Of about 180,000 distinct CDR3 sequences listed, 33% are singletons. Losses at the gene ends were 2 bases for V and 4 bases for J; bases not matched to a gene: 16. Germline CDR1 is MNHEY and CDR2 is SVGAGI. The CDR3 runs to 18 residues. This rearrangement joins TRBV6-5 to TRBJ1-2; 7 positions agree with TRBD1. Sequencing input: axillary lymph node tissue. This clonotype was sampled from a female donor with breast cancer. Some clones in this sample may be carry-over from other donors' samples. The CDR3 sequence: CASSYQGDQGDGAYGYTF. CDR3 in DNA: TGTGCCAGCAGTTACCAGGGGGACCAGGGAGATGGGGCCTATGGCTACACCTTC.